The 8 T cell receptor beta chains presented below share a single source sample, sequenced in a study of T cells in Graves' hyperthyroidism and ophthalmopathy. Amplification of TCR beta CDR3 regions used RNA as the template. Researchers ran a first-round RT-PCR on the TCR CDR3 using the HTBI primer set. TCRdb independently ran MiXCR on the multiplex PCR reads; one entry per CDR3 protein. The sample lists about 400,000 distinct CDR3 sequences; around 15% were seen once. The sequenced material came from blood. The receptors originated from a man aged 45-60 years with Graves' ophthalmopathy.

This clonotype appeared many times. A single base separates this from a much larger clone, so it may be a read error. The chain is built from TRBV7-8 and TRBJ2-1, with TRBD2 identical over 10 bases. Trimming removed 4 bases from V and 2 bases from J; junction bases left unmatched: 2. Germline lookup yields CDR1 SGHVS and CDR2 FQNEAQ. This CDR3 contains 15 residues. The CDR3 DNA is TGTGCCAGCAGCTCAGCGGGAGGGCCCTACAATGAGCAGTTCTTC. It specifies CASSSAGGPYNEQFF. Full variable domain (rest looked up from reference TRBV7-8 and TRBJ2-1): GAGVSQSPRYKVAKRGQDVALRCDPISGHVSLFWYQQALGQGPEFLTYFQNEAQLDKSGLPSDRFFAERPEGSVSTLKIQRTQQEDSAVYLCASSSAGGPYNEQFFGPGTRLTVL.

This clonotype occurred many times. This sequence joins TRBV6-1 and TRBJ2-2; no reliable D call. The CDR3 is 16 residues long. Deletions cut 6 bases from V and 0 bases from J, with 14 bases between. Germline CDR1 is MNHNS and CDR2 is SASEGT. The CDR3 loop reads CASSLRWPANTGELFF. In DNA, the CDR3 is TGTGCCAGCAGCCTCAGATGGCCAGCGAACACCGGGGAGCTGTTTTTT.

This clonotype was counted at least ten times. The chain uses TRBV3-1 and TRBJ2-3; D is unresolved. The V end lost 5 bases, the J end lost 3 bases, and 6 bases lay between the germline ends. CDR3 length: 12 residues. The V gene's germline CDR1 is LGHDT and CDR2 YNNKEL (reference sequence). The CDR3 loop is CASSRETDTQYF. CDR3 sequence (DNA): TGTGCCAGCAGCAGGGAAACAGATACGCAGTATTTT.

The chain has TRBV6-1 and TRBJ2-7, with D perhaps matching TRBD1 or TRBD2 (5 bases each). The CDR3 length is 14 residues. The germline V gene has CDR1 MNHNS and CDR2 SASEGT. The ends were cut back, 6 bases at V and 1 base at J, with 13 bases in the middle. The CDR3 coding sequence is TGTGCCAGCAGGGCGCGTGGGGGATCCTACGAGCAGTACTTC. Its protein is CASRARGGSYEQYF.

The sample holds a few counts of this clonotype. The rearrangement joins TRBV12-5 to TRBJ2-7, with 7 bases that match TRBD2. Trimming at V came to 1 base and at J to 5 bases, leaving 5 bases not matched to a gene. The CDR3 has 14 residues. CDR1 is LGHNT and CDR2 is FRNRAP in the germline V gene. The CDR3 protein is CASGLGTRGHEQYF. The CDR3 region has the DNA TGTGCTAGTGGTTTGGGGACTAGGGGCCACGAGCAGTACTTC.

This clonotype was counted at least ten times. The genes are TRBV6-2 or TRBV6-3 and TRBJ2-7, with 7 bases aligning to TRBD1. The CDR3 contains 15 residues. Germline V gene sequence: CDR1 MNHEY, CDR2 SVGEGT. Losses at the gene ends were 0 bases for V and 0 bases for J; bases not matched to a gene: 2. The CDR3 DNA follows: TGTGCCAGCAGTTACTCGACAGGGAGCTCCTACGAGCAGTACTTC. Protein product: CASSYSTGSSYEQYF.

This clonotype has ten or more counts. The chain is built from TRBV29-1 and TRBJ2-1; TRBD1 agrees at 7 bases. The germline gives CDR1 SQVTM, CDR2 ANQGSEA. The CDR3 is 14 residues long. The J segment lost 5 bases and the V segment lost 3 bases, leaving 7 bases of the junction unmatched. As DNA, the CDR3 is TGCAGCGTTGATAGACAGGGATTGGACAATGAGCAGTTCTTC. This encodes CSVDRQGLDNEQFF.

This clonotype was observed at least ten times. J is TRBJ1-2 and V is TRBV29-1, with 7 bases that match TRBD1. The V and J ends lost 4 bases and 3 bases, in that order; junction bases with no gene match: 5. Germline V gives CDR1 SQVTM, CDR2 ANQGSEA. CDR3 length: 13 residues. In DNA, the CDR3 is TGCAGCGTTGCCCGGGACAGTGACTATGGCTACACCTTC. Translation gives CSVARDSDYGYTF.